The clone carrying this T cell receptor beta chain was counted between two and nine times. Antigen specificity is unknown. Molecular barcoding with unique molecular identifiers was used for the TCRbeta library. Via MiXCR, TCRdb re-called the PCR reads, giving one row per CDR3 protein. Counted here are just over 950,000 distinct CDR3 sequences, less than 30% occurring once; the ten biggest clones make up about 28%. The entry originates in a study of T-cell reconstitution after alpha-beta-depleted transplantation in children. General observations from the study: After transplant, at about two months, alpha-beta T cells were reportedly derived from several hundred expanded graft clones. Surviving recipient T cells and thymic progenitors produced the high day-60 TCRbeta diversity seen in some patients. A year had passed since transplant, and T-cell counts and diversity by then came mostly from newly produced T cells.

The germline V gene encodes CDR1 SGDLS and CDR2 YYNGEE. The germline V and J ends were trimmed by 2 bases and 2 bases, with 10 bases remaining between them. The CDR3 runs 15 residues. The sequence was collected from a boy younger than two who had a stem cell transplant for SCID, so the T cells may come from the graft donor. This chain links TRBV9 with TRBJ2-2, with D possibly matching TRBD2 (5 bases). The input for sequencing was PBMCs, mostly from graft donor cells, taken 360 days after TCRalphabeta/CD19-depleted stem cell transplant. The CDR3 region has the DNA TGTGCCAGCAGCGTTGGTAGCGCCAACACCGGGGAGCTGTTTTTT. Protein product: CASSVGSANTGELFF.